These 9 T cell receptor beta chains came from one sample sequenced in a study of Ad26.COV2.S vaccination and SARS-CoV-2 variants. Treatment meaning: 19 received Ad26.COV2.S at low or high dose, single or two shots; five or six received placebo; per-sample allocation not given. Samples analyzed were those drawn on day 63 after the first vaccine or placebo injection. The method was immunoSEQ multiplex PCR; TCRdb's version includes in-frame clones alone and lacks a portion of them. The table lists about 480,000 clones, 87% of them singletons. This specimen consisted of peripheral blood, obtained in a trial of Ad26.COV2.S vaccine versus placebo. The receptors come from a person aged 18-65 years who received the Ad26.COV2.S COVID-19 vaccine or a placebo.

This clone was counted a single time. The rearrangement joins TRBV28 to TRBJ2-4; D might be TRBD1 or TRBD2, each matching 6 bases. This CDR3 has 15 residues. Trimming cost V 3 bases and J 0 bases, with 9 bases left between them. Looked up from germline, CDR1 is MDHEN and CDR2 is SYDVKM. The CDR3 loop reads CASSFSGAAKNIQYF. CDR3 DNA: TGTGCCAGCAGTTTTTCGGGGGCAGCCAAAAACATTCAGTACTTC.

The chain is built from TRBV7-3 and TRBJ2-3, with TRBD2 matching 7 bases. Germline-derived CDR1 and CDR2 are SGHTA and FQGTGA. The J segment lost 1 base and the V segment lost 1 base, leaving 8 bases of the junction unmatched. The CDR3 has 17 amino acids. The CDR3 DNA follows: TGTGCCAGCAGCTTAAAGGGGAGGGGACTGGGCACAGATACGCAGTATTTT. Protein: CASSLKGRGLGTDTQYF.

This chain connects TRBV19 to TRBJ1-3; maybe TRBD1 (5 bases). In germline, CDR1 is LNHDA, CDR2 SQIVND (reference sequence). The CDR3 runs to 16 residues. V gave up 5 bases and J gave up 0 bases, with 14 bases separating them. The CDR3 nucleotides are TGTGCCAGTAGTGTTTTGACAGCTCCCTCTGGAAACACCATATATTTT. Protein product: CASSVLTAPSGNTIYF.

V and J are TRBV15 and TRBJ2-1; 10 bases map to TRBD1. The germline CDR1 and CDR2 sequences are LNHNV and YYDKDF (reference sequence). This CDR3 comprises 15 residues. J was trimmed by 9 bases and V by 5 bases; bases with no gene match: 10. DNA for the CDR3: TGTGCCACCAGCGGAGCCTCGACAGGGGGCCTTGAGCAGTTCTTC. Protein: CATSGASTGGLEQFF.

The chain is built from TRBV2 and TRBJ1-1; the match to TRBD1 covers 7 bases. Germline trimming cut 6 bases from V and 5 bases from J; bases unmatched to any gene: 12. There are 15 residues in the CDR3. The germline V gene encodes CDR1 SNHLY and CDR2 FYNNEI. The DNA of the CDR3 is TGTGCCAGCAGGCCACGACAGGGAGAGGGAACTGAAGCTTTCTTT. Translation: CASRPRQGEGTEAFF.

The genes are TRBV6-1 and TRBJ1-5; tentative D call: TRBD1 (6 bases). The CDR3 totals 17 residues. The germline V gene encodes CDR1 MNHNS and CDR2 SASEGT. V lost 3 bases and J lost 1, with 16 bases in between. The CDR3 reads CASSDLRGPTSNQPQHF. DNA of the CDR3: TGTGCCAGCAGTGACCTCCGGGGGCCCACAAGCAATCAGCCCCAGCATTTT.

The V gene is TRBV30, the J gene TRBJ2-2, with TRBD1 as a possible D gene (5 bases). CDR3 length: 14 residues. The germline V gene encodes CDR1 GTSNPN and CDR2 SVGIG (reference sequence). Trimming took off 4 bases at V and 1 base at J, with 10 bases between the two ends. The CDR3 DNA reads as TGTGCCTGGACAGACGACAGGAACACCGGGGAGCTGTTTTTT. It specifies CAWTDDRNTGELFF.

This clone appeared a single time. V gene TRBV15 combines with J gene TRBJ2-7; 9 bases map to TRBD1. CDR1 and CDR2 (germline): LNHNV, YYDKDF (reference sequence). CDR3 length equals 16 residues. J lost 0 bases, V lost 4 bases, and 7 bases had no gene match. CDR3 in DNA: TGTGCCACCAGCAAAACCGGGACAGGGTTCTCCTACGAGCAGTACTTC. It encodes CATSKTGTGFSYEQYF.

The rearrangement uses TRBV30 and TRBJ2-2; D uncertain. Looked up from germline, CDR1 is GTSNPN and CDR2 is SVGIG (reference sequence). This CDR3 has 16 amino acids. V was cut by 8 bases and J by 5 bases, with 24 bases left in between. CDR3 DNA sequence: TGTGCCCGCAATAGGGCAGATAACTTCATAACCGGGGAGCTGTTTTTT. Translated: CARNRADNFITGELFF.